This T cell receptor beta chain appears in the sequencing data of a study of blood T cell repertoires in COVID-19. About the research overall: Specimens from acute and convalescent COVID-19 originated in the United States, Italy and Spain. In each case, the material was cDNA or gDNA derived from T cells, B-cell-depleted T cells, or PBMCs.

Under the authors' procedure: Amplification of reference gene primers provided the estimated nucleated cell counts. Sequenced by immunoSEQ multiplex PCR; TCRdb stores in-frame clones only, minus some. V and J calls plus clone size are reproduced from that table; the DNA served to infer D and trimming. In the table there are roughly 130,000 clones, approximately 83% of which are singletons. Sequencing was performed on peripheral blood. This clonotype was sampled from a man in his forties with active or convalescent COVID-19.

In DNA form, the CDR3 reads TGTGCCACCAGCAGAGGTCACCTCGGGACTAGCGGGGAGGGTGGGGTCTACGAGCAGTACTTC. It specifies CATSRGHLGTSGEGGVYEQYF. This chain links TRBV15 with TRBJ2-7, with 13 bases matching TRBD2. Germline V gene sequence: CDR1 LNHNV, CDR2 YYDKDF (reference sequence). The J segment lost 3 bases and the V segment lost 1 base, leaving 18 bases of the junction unmatched. This CDR3 is 21 amino acids long.